Listed below are T cell receptor beta chains from one sample, sequenced in a study of beta chain features in type 1 diabetes. Data came from immunoSEQ multiplex PCR; TCRdb stores just in-frame clones and leaves some out. Of under 950,000 clones listed, 15% to 20% are singletons. Sequenced: naive CD4+ T cells from blood. Receptors were obtained from a young woman in good health. The CDR3 runs from the conserved cysteine through the conserved F or W. D genes are given only for firm matches. Some rows mark clone size as missing; the rest say once, few, many or name a class of expanded clone.

cdr3_aa | cdr3_nt | d_call | v_call | clone_size | cdr3_length | j_call
CASSLVSVGGTSESYEQYF | TGTGCCAGCAGCTTAGTTTCAGTCGGCGGTACTAGCGAATCCTACGAGCAGTACTTC | TRBD2 | TRBV7-2 | NA | 19 | TRBJ2-7
CASSLSAGTDTQYF | TGCGCCAGCAGCCTCTCTGCGGGGACAGATACGCAGTATTTT | NA | TRBV4-3 | few | 14 | TRBJ2-3
CASSQWVQGGGYTF | TGTGCCAGCAGCCAGTGGGTTCAGGGCGGTGGCTACACCTTC | NA | TRBV16 | NA | 14 | TRBJ1-2
CASSLSSSYNEQFF | TGTGCCAGCAGCTTATCTTCCTCCTACAATGAGCAGTTCTTC | NA | TRBV7-9 | NA | 14 | TRBJ2-1
CASSPRTRFTGELFF | TGTGCCAGCAGTCCACGGACTAGATTCACCGGGGAGCTGTTTTTT | TRBD2 | TRBV6-5 | few | 15 | TRBJ2-2
CASSLKGRNSGRMNNEQFF | TGTGCCAGCAGTTTAAAGGGTAGAAATAGCGGGCGTATGAACAATGAGCAGTTCTTC | TRBD2 | TRBV27 | few | 19 | TRBJ2-1
CSVEDRGRSGETQYF | TGCAGCGTTGAAGACCGGGGCAGATCCGGAGAGACCCAGTACTTC | NA | TRBV29-1 | few | 15 | TRBJ2-5
CASSGVGGRNNEQFF | TGTGCCAGCAGTGGGGTAGGCGGGAGAAACAATGAGCAGTTCTTC | TRBD2 | TRBV25-1 | NA | 15 | TRBJ2-1
CASSLRVPYEQYF | TGTGCCAGCAGTTTAAGGGTCCCCTACGAGCAGTACTTC | NA | TRBV28 | NA | 13 | TRBJ2-7
CASPDRRTTNEKLFF | TGTGCCAGCCCTGACAGACGCACAACTAATGAAAAACTGTTTTTT | NA | TRBV25-1 | NA | 15 | TRBJ1-4
CASSQQNSGNTIYF | TGTGCCAGCAGCCAACAGAACTCTGGAAACACCATATATTTT | NA | TRBV9 | few | 14 | TRBJ1-3
CASSPAPGRETQYF | TGTGCCAGCAGTCCCGCCCCTGGAAGAGAGACCCAGTACTTC | NA | TRBV28 | NA | 14 | TRBJ2-5
CASSSVHRSLTYEQYF | TGTGCCAGCAGCTCCGTACATAGGAGCCTAACCTACGAGCAGTACTTC | NA | TRBV5-4 | NA | 16 | TRBJ2-7
CASSHNTGGAYYEQYF | TGTGCCAGCAGCCATAACACAGGGGGCGCTTACTACGAGCAGTACTTC | TRBD1 | TRBV7-2 | few | 16 | TRBJ2-7
CATSRGQAIGELFF | TGTGCCACCAGCAGAGGTCAGGCAATCGGGGAGCTGTTTTTT | NA | TRBV15 | few | 14 | TRBJ2-2
CASSIRGMGGNQPQHF | TGTGCCAGTAGTATACGGGGAATGGGTGGCAATCAGCCCCAGCATTTT | NA | TRBV19 | few | 16 | TRBJ1-5